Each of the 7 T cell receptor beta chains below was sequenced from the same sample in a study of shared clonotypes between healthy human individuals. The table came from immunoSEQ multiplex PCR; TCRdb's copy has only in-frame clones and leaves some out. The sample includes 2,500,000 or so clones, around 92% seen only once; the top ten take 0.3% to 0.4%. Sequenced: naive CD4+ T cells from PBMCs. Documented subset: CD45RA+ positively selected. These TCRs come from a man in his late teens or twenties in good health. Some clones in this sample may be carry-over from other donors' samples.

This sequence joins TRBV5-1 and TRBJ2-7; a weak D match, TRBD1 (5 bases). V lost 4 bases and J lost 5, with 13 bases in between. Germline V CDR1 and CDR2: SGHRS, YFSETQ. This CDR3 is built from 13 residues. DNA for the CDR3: TGCGCCAGCAGCATAGGACCAGGGAACGAGCAGTACTTC. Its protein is CASSIGPGNEQYF.

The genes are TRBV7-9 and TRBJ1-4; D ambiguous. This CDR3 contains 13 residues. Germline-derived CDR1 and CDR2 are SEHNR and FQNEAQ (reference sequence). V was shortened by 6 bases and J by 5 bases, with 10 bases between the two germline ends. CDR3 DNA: TGTGCCAGCAGACCCGGGAGCAATGAAAAACTGTTTTTT. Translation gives CASRPGSNEKLFF.

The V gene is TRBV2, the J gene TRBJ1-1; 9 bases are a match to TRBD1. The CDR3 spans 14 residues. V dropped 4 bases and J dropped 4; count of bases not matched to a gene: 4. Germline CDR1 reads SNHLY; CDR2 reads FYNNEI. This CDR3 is CASSAGQGSTEAFF. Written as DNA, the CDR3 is TGTGCCAGCAGTGCTGGACAGGGGAGCACTGAAGCTTTCTTT.

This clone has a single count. The CDR3 nucleotides are TGTGCCAGCAGCCAATTCCCGGGACTAGCGGCCTCTGGGACCCAGTACTTC. Amino acids: CASSQFPGLAASGTQYF. V is TRBV7-8 and J is TRBJ2-5; 11 bases match TRBD2. V shed 5 bases, J shed 7 bases, and the junction held 15 bases outside the gene matches. The CDR3 runs 17 residues. Germline V CDR1 and CDR2: SGHVS, FQNEAQ.

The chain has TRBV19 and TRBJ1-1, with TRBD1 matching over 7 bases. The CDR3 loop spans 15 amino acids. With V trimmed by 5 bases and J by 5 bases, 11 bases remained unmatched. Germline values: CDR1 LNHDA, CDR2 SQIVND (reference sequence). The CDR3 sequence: CASSEYRGRGTEAFF. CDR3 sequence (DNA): TGTGCCAGTAGTGAATACAGGGGCCGGGGGACTGAAGCTTTCTTT.

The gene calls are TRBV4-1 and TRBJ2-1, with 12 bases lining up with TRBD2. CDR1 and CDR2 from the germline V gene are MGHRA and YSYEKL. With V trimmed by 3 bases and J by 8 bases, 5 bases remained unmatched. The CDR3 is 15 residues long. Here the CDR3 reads CASSHLRTSGDEQFF. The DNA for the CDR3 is TGCGCCAGCAGCCACTTACGGACTAGCGGGGATGAGCAGTTCTTC.

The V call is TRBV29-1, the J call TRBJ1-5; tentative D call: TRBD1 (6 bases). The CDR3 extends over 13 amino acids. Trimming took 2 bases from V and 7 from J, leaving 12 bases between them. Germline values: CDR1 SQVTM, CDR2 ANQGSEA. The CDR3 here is CSVETGQGQPQHF. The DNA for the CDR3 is TGCAGCGTTGAAACAGGTCAGGGGCAGCCCCAGCATTTT.